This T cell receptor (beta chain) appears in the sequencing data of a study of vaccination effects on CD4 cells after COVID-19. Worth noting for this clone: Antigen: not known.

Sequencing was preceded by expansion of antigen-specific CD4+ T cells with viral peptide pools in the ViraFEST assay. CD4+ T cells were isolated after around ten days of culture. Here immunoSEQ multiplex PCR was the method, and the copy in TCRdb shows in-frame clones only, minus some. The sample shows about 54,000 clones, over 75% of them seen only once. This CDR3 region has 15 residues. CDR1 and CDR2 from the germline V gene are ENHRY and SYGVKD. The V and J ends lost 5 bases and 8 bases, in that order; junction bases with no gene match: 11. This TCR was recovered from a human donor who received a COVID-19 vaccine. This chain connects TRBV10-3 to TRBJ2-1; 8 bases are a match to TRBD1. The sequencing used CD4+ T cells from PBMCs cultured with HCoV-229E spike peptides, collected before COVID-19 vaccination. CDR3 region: CAISRQGNGIDEQFF. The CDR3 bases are TGTGCCATCAGTCGACAGGGGAACGGGATTGATGAGCAGTTCTTC.